Below, 30 T cell receptor beta chains from the same sample are listed, as sequenced in a study of T cell responses to AZD1222 COVID-19 vaccine. Only in-frame clones appear in the TCRdb table, and some are missing; sequencing was by immunoSEQ multiplex PCR. The profile covers fewer than 180,000 clones, with around 90% appearing a single time and 3% to 3.5% taken by the ten largest. The sequenced sample was peripheral blood, obtained 28 days after the second AZD1222 dose. The source is an adult who received the AZD1222 COVID-19 vaccine.

V is TRBV30 and J is TRBJ2-1; the match to TRBD2 covers 8 bases. Germline V gene lookup returns CDR1 GTSNPN and CDR2 SVGIG (reference sequence). J lost 4 bases, V lost 2 bases, and 7 bases had no gene match. This CDR3 is built from 15 residues. This CDR3 is CAWSPPGGLYNEQFF. The CDR3 nucleotides are TGTGCCTGGAGTCCCCCGGGGGGGCTATACAATGAGCAGTTCTTC.

This chain connects TRBV27 to TRBJ1-4, with a possible D match to TRBD1 (5 bases). V lost 4 bases to trimming and J lost 7 bases, with 16 bases between them. The CDR3 is made up of 15 amino acids. Germline assignment: CDR1 MNHEY and CDR2 SMNVEV (reference sequence). Written as DNA, the CDR3 is TGTGCCAGCAGTTCTTCCGGGGGGGTTGCTGAAAAACTGTTTTTT. Its protein product is CASSSSGGVAEKLFF.

This sequence joins TRBV10-3 and TRBJ1-5, with a tentative D call TRBD1 (6 bases). Germline CDR1 reads ENHRY; CDR2 reads SYGVKD. The CDR3 sequence is 16 residues long. Trimming removed 0 bases from V and 0 bases from J, with 9 bases in between. The CDR3 protein is CAISESGAVSNQPQHF. CDR3 in DNA: TGTGCCATCAGTGAGTCGGGGGCAGTTAGCAATCAGCCCCAGCATTTT.

This clone was counted only a few times. V gene TRBV12-2 combines with J gene TRBJ2-4. TRBV12-2 is given as a pseudogene. The CDR3 runs to 15 residues. The CDR3 DNA is TGTGCAAGTCGCTCCCTCCCAATAGCCAAAAACATTCAGTACTTC. Protein: CASRSLPIAKNIQYF.

V is TRBV7-9 and J is TRBJ2-1, with 7 nucleotides matching TRBD2. Trimming removed 4 bases from V and 7 bases from J; junction bases left unmatched: 4. This CDR3 has 13 residues. The germline V gene has CDR1 SEHNR and CDR2 FQNEAQ (reference sequence). The CDR3 region is CASSSSGVNEQFF. The CDR3 DNA reads as TGTGCCAGCAGCTCGAGCGGGGTGAATGAGCAGTTCTTC.

For the CDR3, the DNA is TGTGCCAGCTTGGTCGGACTAGCGGGGAACAATGAGCAGTTCTTC. Its protein is CASLVGLAGNNEQFF. The chain carries TRBV18 and TRBJ2-1; 12 positions match TRBD2. In germline, CDR1 is KGHSH, CDR2 LQKENI. Trimming took 7 bases from V and 5 from J; bases not matched to a gene: 6. The CDR3 covers 15 residues.

This chain links TRBV25-1 with TRBJ2-1; 8 nucleotides align to TRBD2. From germline, CDR1 is MGHDK and CDR2 SYGVNS. Trimming removed 2 bases from V and 9 bases from J; junction bases left unmatched: 9. The CDR3 has 15 residues. CDR3 in DNA: TGTGCCAGCAGTGAACCTGGACTAGCCAGAAGTGAGCAGTTCTTC. This codes for CASSEPGLARSEQFF.

In this sample, this clone turned up once. This chain uses TRBV9 with TRBJ2-1; D is perhaps TRBD1 or TRBD2 (6 bases each). There are 14 residues in the CDR3. In germline, CDR1 is SGDLS, CDR2 YYNGEE. The V end lost 0 bases, the J end lost 6 bases, and 10 bases lay between the germline ends. The CDR3 DNA sequence: TGTGCCAGCAGCGTAGAGGGGGGCGGCAATGAGCAGTTCTTC. Translating it yields CASSVEGGGNEQFF.

The chain uses TRBV5-1 and TRBJ2-7; TRBD2 agrees at 9 bases. Losses at the gene ends were 4 bases for V and 2 bases for J; bases not matched to a gene: 7. Germline lookup yields CDR1 SGHRS and CDR2 YFSETQ. The CDR3 contains 15 residues. CDR3 protein: CASSRIAGEAYEQYF. The CDR3 nucleotides are TGCGCCAGCAGCCGGATAGCGGGAGAGGCCTACGAGCAGTACTTC.

This chain links TRBV6-6 with TRBJ2-7; 10 nucleotides agree with TRBD1. Germline CDR1 MNHNY, CDR2 SVGAGI (reference sequence). CDR3 length: 12 amino acids. With V trimmed by 7 bases and J by 6 bases, 3 bases remained unmatched. The CDR3 loop reads CASTRDRGEQYF. The CDR3 DNA reads as TGTGCCAGCACCAGGGACAGGGGCGAGCAGTACTTC.

This chain links TRBV11-2 with TRBJ2-7; 16 nucleotides agree with TRBD2. Germline V CDR1 and CDR2: SGHAT, FQNNGV. Trimming removed 3 bases from V and 4 bases from J; junction bases left unmatched: 9. CDR3 length: 18 amino acids. The CDR3 reads CASSFNRGLAGGPYEQYF. CDR3 DNA sequence: TGTGCCAGCAGCTTCAATCGGGGACTAGCGGGAGGGCCGTACGAGCAGTACTTC.

The chain employs TRBV7-8 and TRBJ2-7; unclear D gene. V dropped 3 bases and J dropped 6 bases, with 15 bases sitting between them. This CDR3 is built from 14 residues. Germline V CDR1 and CDR2: SGHVS, FQNEAQ. The CDR3 region has the DNA TGTGCCAGCAGCTTTGACTCTTACCAAGGCGAGCAGTACTTC. It yields the protein CASSFDSYQGEQYF.

This rearrangement joins TRBV7-9 to TRBJ2-1; 11 bases fit TRBD1. Germline V CDR1 and CDR2: SEHNR, FQNEAQ (reference sequence). The length of the CDR3 is 18 residues. Trimming at V came to 5 bases and at J to 3 bases, leaving 12 bases not matched to a gene. CDR3 in DNA: TGTGCCAGCAGCCCCCGGGACAGGGGGTCTCGGGGCTACAATGAGCAGTTCTTC. This sequence encodes CASSPRDRGSRGYNEQFF.

The chain recombines TRBV27 with TRBJ1-4, with D tentatively TRBD1 (5 bases). With 5 bases removed from V and 6 bases from J, the gap between germline ends came to 13 bases. The CDR3 consists of 14 residues. Germline CDR1 reads MNHEY; CDR2 reads SMNVEV (reference sequence). CDR3 sequence reads: CASSGANPYEKLFF. CDR3 DNA: TGTGCCAGCAGTGGGGCTAACCCGTATGAAAAACTGTTTTTT.

CDR3 sequence: CASSLILPEQYF. DNA of the CDR3: TGTGCCAGCAGTTTAATCCTACCCGAGCAGTACTTC. The rearrangement joins TRBV12-3 or TRBV12-4 to TRBJ2-7; D ambiguous. The CDR3 is 12 amino acids. The ends were cut back, 2 bases at V and 6 bases at J, with 8 bases in the middle.

The CDR3 DNA reads TGTGCCAGCAGCTTAATAGGGGGCACGGGAAGCAATCAGCCCCAGCATTTT. Its translation is CASSLIGGTGSNQPQHF. The chain combines TRBV7-8 with TRBJ1-5; TRBD1 matches at 7 bases. The CDR3 is 17 residues long. V dropped 2 bases and J dropped 1; count of bases not matched to a gene: 8. Germline-derived CDR1 and CDR2 are SGHVS and FQNEAQ.

This clone appeared a single time. The J gene is TRBJ2-2, the V gene TRBV19; possibly TRBD1 or TRBD2 for D (5 bases each). Germline V CDR1 and CDR2: LNHDA, SQIVND (reference sequence). Trimming left V 7 bases short and J 0 bases short, with 12 bases between. The CDR3 is 15 residues long. CDR3 sequence (DNA): TGTGCCAGTACTCTGGGACCTGCGAACACCGGGGAGCTGTTTTTT. Translated, it gives CASTLGPANTGELFF.

The chain links TRBV5-1 to TRBJ2-5, with 10 bases identical to TRBD1. The germline V gene encodes CDR1 SGHRS and CDR2 YFSETQ. The CDR3 is made up of 16 amino acids. The J segment lost 4 bases and the V segment lost 4 bases, leaving 10 bases of the junction unmatched. The CDR3 protein is CASSPGGDRGGETQYF. The CDR3 nucleotides are TGCGCCAGCAGCCCGGGAGGGGACAGGGGTGGAGAGACCCAGTACTTC.

This chain links TRBV20-1 with TRBJ1-2, with D perhaps matching TRBD1 (5 bases). Germline lookup yields CDR1 DFQATT and CDR2 SNEGSKA (reference sequence). The CDR3 loop spans 11 amino acids. The ends were cut back, 8 bases at V and 6 bases at J, with 13 bases in the middle. This CDR3 reads CSTGPSDGYTF. CDR3 DNA sequence: TGCAGTACGGGGCCTTCTGATGGCTACACCTTC.

The rearrangement uses TRBV3-1 (or the pseudogene TRBV3-2) and TRBJ1-2; D is undetermined. The CDR3 is 13 residues long. Looked up from germline, CDR1 is LGHDT and CDR2 is YNNKEL (reference sequence). V was clipped by 4 bases and J by 6 bases, with 12 bases between them. As DNA, the CDR3 is TGTGCCAGCAGCCGTGTCCCCCGAGATGGCTACACCTTC. This codes for CASSRVPRDGYTF.

This chain joins TRBV6-5 and TRBJ1-1; D remains unclear. Germline assignment: CDR1 MNHEY and CDR2 SVGAGI. The CDR3 has 12 residues. V lost 8 bases to trimming and J lost 0 bases, with 7 bases between them. CDR3 in DNA: TGTGCCAGCGTAGGAGTGAACACTGAAGCTTTCTTT. Amino acid sequence: CASVGVNTEAFF.

V usage is TRBV7-2 and J usage is TRBJ1-1; D remains unclear. V was trimmed by 1 base and J by 1 base, leaving 4 bases between them. Germline loops: CDR1 SGHTA, CDR2 FQGNSA. This CDR3 contains 13 residues. The CDR3 DNA follows: TGTGCCAGCAGCTTAGGGGCGAACACTGAAGCTTTCTTT. Encoded protein: CASSLGANTEAFF.

The rearrangement links TRBV7-9 to TRBJ1-1; possibly TRBD1 for D (5 bases). This CDR3 contains 12 residues. Germline CDR1 reads SEHNR; CDR2 reads FQNEAQ (reference sequence). V shed 4 bases and J shed 7 bases, with 10 bases lying between them. The CDR3 loop reads CASSSGGSEAFF. CDR3 DNA: TGTGCCAGCAGCTCGGGGGGGAGTGAAGCTTTCTTT.

The J gene is TRBJ2-3, the V gene TRBV5-1; no clear D gene. This CDR3 is built from 15 residues. V lost 0 bases to trimming and J lost 2 bases, with 10 bases between them. Germline V gives CDR1 SGHRS, CDR2 YFSETQ. The DNA of the CDR3 is TGCGCCAGCAGCTTGGTTGGCGAAAACACAGATACGCAGTATTTT. This codes for CASSLVGENTDTQYF.

The rearrangement links TRBV7-9 to TRBJ1-2, with 7 positions matching TRBD1. After removal of 1 base from V and 4 bases from J, the junction contained 6 bases not matched to a gene. The CDR3 has 15 amino acids. Germline lookup yields CDR1 SEHNR and CDR2 FQNEAQ (reference sequence). In DNA, the CDR3 is TGTGCCAGCAGCTTAGAGGTTGGGACAGTCTATGGCTACACCTTC. Amino acid sequence: CASSLEVGTVYGYTF.

The genes are TRBV19 and TRBJ1-2; D uncertain. Per the germline V gene, CDR1 is LNHDA and CDR2 is SQIVND (reference sequence). Deletions cut 3 bases from V and 7 bases from J, with 12 bases between. This CDR3 has 13 amino acids. DNA for the CDR3: TGTGCCAGTAGTATGTATCCCGTCAGTGGCTACACCTTC. Translating it yields CASSMYPVSGYTF.

The chain is built from TRBV5-1 and TRBJ1-4; D remains unclear. The V gene's germline CDR1 is SGHRS and CDR2 YFSETQ. CDR3 length equals 16 residues. Trimming shortened V by 0 bases and J by 7 bases, and 16 bases separated the two germline ends. CDR3 residues: CASSLGNRASGEKLFF. DNA for the CDR3: TGCGCCAGCAGCTTGGGCAACCGGGCCTCGGGTGAAAAACTGTTTTTT. The whole variable domain, filled in from reference TRBV5-1 and TRBJ1-4, reads KAGVTQTPRYLIKTRGQQVTLSCSPISGHRSVSWYQQTPGQGLQFLFEYFSETQRNKGNFPGRFSGRQFSNSRSEMNVSTLELGDSALYLCASSLGNRASGEKLFFGSGTQLSVL.

V is TRBV27 and J is TRBJ1-2; TRBD1 agrees at 8 bases. Trimming at V came to 5 bases and at J to 5 bases, leaving 4 bases not matched to a gene. CDR1 and CDR2 from the germline V gene are MNHEY and SMNVEV (reference sequence). This CDR3 spans 13 amino acids. The CDR3 protein is CASSPRTGYGYTF. The CDR3 nucleotides read TGTGCCAGCAGTCCCCGGACAGGGTATGGCTACACCTTC.

This rearrangement joins TRBV6-5 to TRBJ2-7, with 7 bases identical to TRBD2. CDR1 is MNHEY and CDR2 is SVGAGI in the germline V gene. V lost 6 bases and J lost 7; bases outside the gene matches: 12. This CDR3 spans 14 amino acids. This CDR3 reads CASSRSGEGGEQYF. Written as DNA, the CDR3 is TGTGCCAGCAGCCGAAGCGGGGAGGGAGGGGAGCAGTACTTC.

The chain links TRBV5-6 to TRBJ1-1; D is unresolved. V dropped 3 bases and J dropped 2 bases, with 14 bases sitting between them. The CDR3 totals 15 residues. CDR1 is SGHDT, CDR2 YYEEEE, per germline. CDR3 in amino acids: CASSWAPSANTEAFF. The CDR3 DNA is TGTGCCAGCAGCTGGGCCCCGTCGGCCAACACTGAAGCTTTCTTT.